This T cell receptor beta chain originates from a study of T cells in Graves' hyperthyroidism and ophthalmopathy. Findings of the study overall: Most thyroid clonotypes that were expanded above 0.001 also turned up in blood.

Remarks on this clonotype: Its antigen is unknown.

The CDR3 length is 15 residues. The V gene's germline CDR1 is SGHVS and CDR2 FQNEAQ. V lost 5 bases and J lost 0, with 11 bases in between. Amplification targeted TCR beta CDR3 regions from RNA transcripts. An initial round of RT-PCR targeting the TCR CDR3 relied on the HTBI primer set. TCRdb passed the multiplex PCR reads through MiXCR, listing each CDR3 protein once. Of roughly 580,000 distinct CDR3 sequences listed, just over 45% are singletons. J is TRBJ1-3 and V is TRBV7-8; D perhaps matches TRBD1 (6 bases). This receptor was obtained from a woman between 18 and 29 years old with Graves' hyperthyroidism. The specimen was peripheral blood or thyroid tissue (not recorded which). This CDR3 is CASSQSRGSGNTIYF. CDR3 sequence (DNA): TGTGCCAGCAGCCAAAGCAGGGGCTCTGGAAACACCATATATTTT.